The T cell receptor (beta chain) described here comes from a study of cytomegalovirus exposure and HLA in healthy donors. Study overall: Samples from HLA-typed donors yielded 85 million to 95 million unique TCRs in an early data release.

This CDR3 has 13 amino acids. V shed 6 bases and J 2 bases; nucleotides not matched to a gene: 2. Germline V gene sequence: CDR1 MDHEN, CDR2 SYDVKM. The PCR had 60 Vbeta and 13 Jbeta primers. Assay: immunoSEQ multiplex PCR; the TCRdb copy retains only in-frame clones and omits some. Of roughly 200,000 clones in the sample, 55% to 75% are singletons; the top ten hold 2.6%. Findings and caveats of the study: Researchers reported in a later analysis that a missense DCLRE1C variant was tied to TCR beta V- and J-gene trimming.

This clone was detected a few times. Its antigen is currently unknown. Sequencing input: PBMCs. This TCR came from a man aged 35-49 years in good health and CMV-seropositive. The rearrangement joins TRBV28 to TRBJ2-7; 9 nucleotides agree with TRBD1. CDR3 nucleotide sequence: TGTGCCAGCAGGGGGACAGGGACCTACGAGCAGTACTTC. Its translation: CASRGTGTYEQYF.